Ten or more counts support the clone carrying this T cell receptor (beta chain). The investigators reverse transcribed all of the isolated RNA, so they sequenced expressed TCRB transcripts. The data were produced by immunoSEQ multiplex PCR, yet TCRdb's version contains in-frame clones alone and is incomplete. The table includes about 320,000 clones, approximately 14% detected once. This record comes from a study of beta chain features in type 1 diabetes. Germline loops: CDR1 SGHTA, CDR2 FQGNSA. Trimming removed 5 bases from V and 0 bases from J; junction bases left unmatched: 11. This CDR3 contains 17 residues.

The origin of this receptor is a man aged 25-45 years in good health. The chain links TRBV7-2 to TRBJ2-3, with 7 bases aligning to TRBD2. The sample taken for sequencing was central memory CD4+ T cells from blood. The CDR3, as DNA: TGTGCCAGCAGCCCGAGGCCTAGCGGTTTGAGCACAGATACGCAGTATTTT. Translated, it gives CASSPRPSGLSTDTQYF.